The 30 T cell receptor beta chains presented below share a single source sample, sequenced in a study of T-cell reconstitution after alpha-beta-depleted transplantation in children. The library targeted TCRbeta and was prepared with unique molecular identifiers. TCRdb re-analysed the PCR reads in MiXCR, keeping a single row per CDR3 protein. The data hold 450,000 to 600,000 distinct CDR3 sequences, with around 20% observed a single time. Sample: PBMCs from the stem cell graft donor, taken from the stem cell graft. The receptors originated from a human donor who donated a stem cell graft to a child with acute lymphoblastic leukemia.

This clonotype was seen a handful of times. The chain recombines TRBV7-9 with TRBJ2-7; no definite D call. The CDR3 loop spans 14 amino acids. V was cut by 4 bases and J by 2 bases, with 12 bases left in between. Germline lookup yields CDR1 SEHNR and CDR2 FQNEAQ (reference sequence). CDR3 coding DNA: TGTGCCAGCAGCTCTACCACCAACCCCTACGAGCAGTACTTC. This sequence encodes CASSSTTNPYEQYF.

V and J are TRBV11-1 and TRBJ2-7, with TRBD2 matching over 15 bases. CDR3 length equals 20 residues. The V segment lost 0 bases and the J segment 0 bases; nucleotides outside the gene matches: 9. CDR1 and CDR2 (germline): SGHAT, FQDESV (reference sequence). The CDR3 DNA sequence: TGTGCCAGCAGCTTAGCGCTAGGGACTAGCGGGAGGAAAATCTCCTACGAGCAGTACTTC. Translating it yields CASSLALGTSGRKISYEQYF.

This clonotype showed up just a few times. J is TRBJ1-2 and V is TRBV29-1, with D hard to call. Germline lookup yields CDR1 SQVTM and CDR2 ANQGSEA. The length of the CDR3 is 14 residues. V was cut by 4 bases and J by 3 bases, with 15 bases left in between. In nucleotides, the CDR3 is TGCAGCGTTGGCCCGGATATAATGGACTATGGCTACACCTTC. Residues: CSVGPDIMDYGYTF.

The table lists this clonotype with a few counts. The rearrangement links TRBV4-2 to TRBJ1-2, with TRBD1 matching 8 bases. The trim removed 2 bases at V and 2 bases at J, leaving 4 bases unmatched. This CDR3 region has 15 residues. Germline V CDR1 and CDR2: LGHNA, YNFKEQ. The CDR3 protein is CASSQHDRGNYGYTF. The CDR3 nucleotides read TGTGCCAGCAGCCAACATGACAGGGGAAACTATGGCTACACCTTC.

There are a few counts of this clonotype. The chain combines TRBV9 with TRBJ2-3; 11 nucleotides align to TRBD2. After removal of 7 bases from V and 2 bases from J, the junction contained 6 bases not matched to a gene. The CDR3 consists of 15 residues. Per germline, CDR1 SGDLS and CDR2 YYNGEE. CDR3 DNA sequence: TGTGCCAGCGGGGGGACTAGCGGTGCCACAGATACGCAGTATTTT. This codes for CASGGTSGATDTQYF. Looking up the rest from reference TRBV9 and TRBJ2-3 gives the full variable domain: DSGVTQTPKHLITATGQRVTLRCSPRSGDLSVYWYQQSLDQGLQFLIQYYNGEERAKGNILERFSAQQFPDLHSELNLSSLELGDSALYFCASGGTSGATDTQYFGPGTRLTVL.

The chain is built from TRBV4-1 and TRBJ1-2, with D tentatively TRBD1 (5 bases). The V gene lost 3 bases and the J gene lost 8 bases, with 16 bases spanning the gap. The germline CDR1 and CDR2 sequences are MGHRA and YSYEKL. This CDR3 comprises 14 residues. The CDR3: CASSQSPGVIGYTF. The CDR3 DNA is TGCGCCAGCAGCCAGTCCCCGGGGGTTATCGGCTACACCTTC.

This clonotype has a count of ten or more. The chain uses TRBV12-3 or TRBV12-4 and TRBJ2-5, with unresolved D. V lost 3 bases and J lost 4, with 3 bases in between. CDR3 length: 11 residues. The CDR3 region is CASSFAETQYF. CDR3 coding DNA: TGTGCCAGCAGTTTTGCAGAGACCCAGTACTTC.

The CDR3 reads CASSRTGFNYGYTF. The CDR3 DNA is TGTGCCAGCAGTCGGACAGGGTTTAACTATGGCTACACCTTC. The V and J genes are TRBV12-3 or TRBV12-4 and TRBJ1-2; 8 nucleotides align to TRBD1. The CDR3 has 14 amino acids. Germline trimming cut 5 bases from V and 1 base from J; bases unmatched to any gene: 3.

The V and J genes are TRBV12-3 or TRBV12-4 and TRBJ1-4; weak D call: TRBD1 (6 bases). The V end was cut by 4 bases, the J end by 8 bases, with 23 bases between. This CDR3 has 17 amino acids. CDR3 sequence (DNA): TGTGCCAGCAGTTCACGTGCCCACAGGGATCAGGACGAAAAACTGTTTTTT. Translation: CASSSRAHRDQDEKLFF.

In its sample, this clonotype was seen a few times. V gene TRBV7-8 combines with J gene TRBJ2-1; 8 bases map to TRBD2. This CDR3 comprises 14 residues. Losses at the gene ends were 5 bases for V and 10 bases for J; bases not matched to a gene: 10. The germline CDR1 and CDR2 sequences are SGHVS and FQNEAQ. In DNA, the CDR3 is TGTGCCAGCAGCCCTCTAGCGGGCCCTCACGAGCAGTTCTTC. This sequence encodes CASSPLAGPHEQFF.

This clonotype was counted only a few times. The chain has TRBV27 and TRBJ2-2; D is possibly TRBD1 (5 bases). The CDR3 covers 15 residues. Trimming pared 2 bases from V and 4 bases from J, leaving 11 bases between. The germline V gene has CDR1 MNHEY and CDR2 SMNVEV (reference sequence). CDR3 sequence (DNA): TGTGCCAGCAGTTTAAGGGGCGGCTTCACCGGGGAGCTGTTTTTT. This codes for CASSLRGGFTGELFF.

This clonotype was seen a handful of times. The V and J genes are TRBV29-1 and TRBJ1-2; the D gene is possibly TRBD1 (6 bases). The CDR3 length is 12 residues. Per germline, CDR1 SQVTM and CDR2 ANQGSEA. The ends were cut back, 4 bases at V and 9 bases at J, with 15 bases in the middle. In DNA form, the CDR3 reads TGCAGCGTTGGAGCCTCGGACAGTCGCTACACCTTC. It is translated as CSVGASDSRYTF. The variable domain in full, with the rest retrieved from reference TRBV29-1 and TRBJ1-2, is SAVISQKPSRDICQRGTSLTIQCQVDSQVTMMFWYRQQPGQSLTLIATANQGSEATYESGFVIDKFPISRPNLTFSTLTVSNMSPEDSSIYLCSVGASDSRYTFGSGTRLTVV.

This clonotype was picked up a small number of times. The J gene is TRBJ2-2, the V gene TRBV12-3 or TRBV12-4; 7 bases align to TRBD2. The CDR3 length is 15 residues. V was pared by 5 bases and J by 6 bases, with 9 bases of the junction left unmatched. CDR3 region: CASSLQGGTPGELFF. Here the CDR3 DNA reads TGTGCCAGCAGTCTCCAGGGAGGGACCCCCGGGGAGCTGTTTTTT.

This rearrangement joins TRBV12-3 or TRBV12-4 to TRBJ2-1; TRBD2 agrees at 10 bases. V shed 6 bases and J 4 bases; nucleotides not matched to a gene: 3. This CDR3 is built from 14 residues. CDR3 residues: CASRLLAGYNEQFF. The CDR3 nucleotides are TGTGCCAGCAGACTACTAGCGGGATACAATGAGCAGTTCTTC.

The chain carries TRBV6-1 and TRBJ2-7; the match to TRBD1 covers 9 bases. The CDR3 has 14 residues. After removal of 5 bases from V and 5 bases from J, the junction contained 7 bases not matched to a gene. Germline V lookup: CDR1 MNHNS, CDR2 SASEGT. CDR3 residues: CASSPWDREHEQYF. The CDR3 bases are TGTGCCAGCAGTCCTTGGGACAGGGAGCACGAGCAGTACTTC.

V usage is TRBV3-1 and J usage is TRBJ2-3; D is uncertain. The germline gives CDR1 LGHDT, CDR2 YNNKEL (reference sequence). Trimming pared 3 bases from V and 5 bases from J, leaving 12 bases between. CDR3 size: 14 residues. The CDR3 protein is CASSHMMRGDTQYF. The CDR3 bases are TGTGCCAGCAGCCACATGATGCGCGGAGATACGCAGTATTTT.

This clonotype has just a few counts. The chain carries TRBV7-9 and TRBJ2-2; the D is unclear. Trimming stripped 10 bases from V and 3 bases from J, with 6 bases between. Germline V lookup: CDR1 SEHNR, CDR2 FQNEAQ (reference sequence). This CDR3 has 11 amino acids. The DNA for the CDR3 is TGTGCCACCGCTTACACCGGGGAGCTGTTTTTT. This codes for CATAYTGELFF. Based on the CDR3 plus reference TRBV7-9 and TRBJ2-2, the full variable domain is DTGVSQNPRHKITKRGQNVTFRCDPISEHNRLYWYRQTLGQGPEFLTYFQNEAQLEKSRLLSDRFSAERPKGSFSTLEIQRTEQGDSAMYLCATAYTGELFFGEGSRLTVL.

The J gene is TRBJ2-1, the V gene TRBV5-4; D is unresolved. CDR1 and CDR2 from the germline V gene are SGHNT and YYREEE (reference sequence). Deletions cut 0 bases from V and 3 bases from J, with 13 bases between. The CDR3 is made up of 16 amino acids. In DNA, the CDR3 is TGTGCCAGCAGCTTGGGGCTCCTAGGCTTCTACAATGAGCAGTTCTTC. It codes for CASSLGLLGFYNEQFF.

In its sample, this clonotype was seen a few times. The V and J genes are TRBV7-9 and TRBJ2-1; D not resolved. V was pared by 3 bases and J by 0 bases, with 9 bases between. CDR1 is SEHNR, CDR2 FQNEAQ, per germline (reference sequence). The CDR3 is 15 amino acids. This chain's CDR3 is CASSFAGSSYNEQFF. In nucleotides, the CDR3 is TGTGCCAGCAGCTTCGCCGGAAGCTCCTACAATGAGCAGTTCTTC.

The V call is TRBV2, the J call TRBJ1-2; D is undetermined. V was shortened by 8 bases and J by 2 bases, with 12 bases between the two germline ends. CDR1 and CDR2 from the germline V gene are SNHLY and FYNNEI. The CDR3 totals 13 residues. The CDR3 region has the DNA TGTGCCAGCGCTTCGGGAGGGAACTATGGCTACACCTTC. It is translated as CASASGGNYGYTF.

The gene calls are TRBV7-9 and TRBJ2-7; 8 bases are a match to TRBD2. Germline CDR1 and CDR2: SEHNR and FQNEAQ (reference sequence). V dropped 2 bases and J dropped 3; count of bases not matched to a gene: 3. The CDR3 covers 14 residues. The CDR3 here is CASSLLAGHYEQYF. CDR3 DNA sequence: TGTGCCAGCAGCTTACTAGCGGGCCACTACGAGCAGTACTTC.

This clonotype was seen more than once but under ten times. This chain connects TRBV5-1 to TRBJ2-3, with a possible D match to TRBD2 (5 bases). This CDR3 spans 16 amino acids. Germline V lookup: CDR1 SGHRS, CDR2 YFSETQ. V was trimmed by 0 bases and J by 2 bases, leaving 13 bases between them. Here the CDR3 DNA reads TGCGCCAGCAGCTTGGAGGTCCTAGCCTCCACAGATACGCAGTATTTT. It specifies CASSLEVLASTDTQYF. The variable domain in full, with the rest retrieved from reference TRBV5-1 and TRBJ2-3, is KAGVTQTPRYLIKTRGQQVTLSCSPISGHRSVSWYQQTPGQGLQFLFEYFSETQRNKGNFPGRFSGRQFSNSRSEMNVSTLELGDSALYLCASSLEVLASTDTQYFGPGTRLTVL.

This clonotype has a count of ten or more. The chain combines TRBV29-1 with TRBJ2-7, with D uncertain. Germline V lookup: CDR1 SQVTM, CDR2 ANQGSEA. The CDR3 contains 11 residues. V was pared by 7 bases and J by 3 bases, with 10 bases between. CDR3 amino acids: CSAQELYEQYF. CDR3 bases: TGCAGCGCCCAGGAGCTCTACGAGCAGTACTTC.

The chain links TRBV6-4 to TRBJ2-2; no firm D call. Germline CDR1 and CDR2: MRHNA and SNTAGT. The germline V and J ends were trimmed by 4 bases and 3 bases, with 9 bases remaining between them. The CDR3 length is 14 residues. The DNA of the CDR3 is TGTGCCAGCAGTGCCCTAGAAGACACCGGGGAGCTGTTTTTT. Translated, it gives CASSALEDTGELFF.

The CDR3 DNA reads as TGTGCCAGCAGACCCGGACGGGGTGAGCAGTTCTTC. This translates into CASRPGRGEQFF. This chain joins TRBV5-8 and TRBJ2-1, with D possibly matching TRBD2 (5 bases). The CDR3 spans 12 residues. Looked up from germline, CDR1 is SGHTS and CDR2 is YDEGEE. V was cut by 5 bases and J by 9 bases, with 12 bases left in between.

This chain connects TRBV5-6 to TRBJ2-1; D is tentatively TRBD1 or TRBD2 (5 bases each). CDR3 length equals 16 residues. Between the trimmed V and J ends, which lost 4 bases and 0 bases, there was a span of 14 bases. Germline V gene lookup returns CDR1 SGHDT and CDR2 YYEEEE. This CDR3 reads CASSAGTESSYNEQFF. The CDR3 DNA sequence: TGTGCCAGCAGCGCAGGGACGGAGAGCTCCTACAATGAGCAGTTCTTC.

Only a few counts were recorded for this clonotype. The chain uses TRBV5-1 and TRBJ2-5; no firm D call. Deletions cut 0 bases from V and 4 bases from J, with 16 bases between. CDR1 SGHRS and CDR2 YFSETQ come from the germline V gene. The CDR3 has 16 residues. CDR3 nucleotide sequence: TGCGCCAGCAGCTTGGGGGTCCAGCCCACGGGAGAGACCCAGTACTTC. Its protein product is CASSLGVQPTGETQYF. Looking up the rest from reference TRBV5-1 and TRBJ2-5 gives the full variable domain: KAGVTQTPRYLIKTRGQQVTLSCSPISGHRSVSWYQQTPGQGLQFLFEYFSETQRNKGNFPGRFSGRQFSNSRSEMNVSTLELGDSALYLCASSLGVQPTGETQYFGPGTRLLVL.

A few counts support this clonotype. The chain joins TRBV20-1 to TRBJ2-7, with D unclear. Deletions cut 1 base from V and 2 bases from J, with 12 bases between. CDR1 DFQATT and CDR2 SNEGSKA come from the germline V gene (reference sequence). The CDR3 covers 14 residues. The CDR3, as DNA: TGCAGTGCTAGAGTGGCAGGAAAGACCTACGAGCAGTACTTC. It is translated as CSARVAGKTYEQYF.

This rearrangement joins TRBV3-1 to TRBJ2-3; no definite D call. Trimming left V 1 base short and J 0 bases short, with 11 bases between. The CDR3 covers 16 residues. Germline-derived CDR1 and CDR2 are LGHDT and YNNKEL (reference sequence). The CDR3 loop reads CASSQVLRRSTDTQYF. DNA of the CDR3: TGTGCCAGCAGCCAAGTTTTGCGAAGAAGCACAGATACGCAGTATTTT.

This clonotype was seen only a few times. The V and J genes are TRBV30 and TRBJ1-1, with D unclear. CDR3 length: 13 amino acids. V was pared by 4 bases and J by 3 bases, with 12 bases between. Looked up from germline, CDR1 is GTSNPN and CDR2 is SVGIG (reference sequence). The CDR3 loop reads CAWTRRLDTEAFF. CDR3 bases: TGTGCCTGGACCCGGAGGTTGGACACTGAAGCTTTCTTT.